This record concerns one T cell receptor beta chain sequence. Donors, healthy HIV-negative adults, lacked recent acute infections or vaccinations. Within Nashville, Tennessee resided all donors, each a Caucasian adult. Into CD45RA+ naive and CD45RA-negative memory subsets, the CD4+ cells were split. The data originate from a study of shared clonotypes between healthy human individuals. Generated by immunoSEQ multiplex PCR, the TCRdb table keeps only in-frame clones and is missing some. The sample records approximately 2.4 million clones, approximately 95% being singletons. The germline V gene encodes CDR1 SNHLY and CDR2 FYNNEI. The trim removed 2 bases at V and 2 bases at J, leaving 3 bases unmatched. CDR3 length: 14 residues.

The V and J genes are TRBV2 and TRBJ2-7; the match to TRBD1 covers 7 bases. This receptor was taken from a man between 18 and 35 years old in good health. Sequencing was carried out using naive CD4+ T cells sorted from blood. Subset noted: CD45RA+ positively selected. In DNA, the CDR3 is TGTGCCAGCAGTGAACGGCAGGGGGCCTACGAGCAGTACTTC. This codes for CASSERQGAYEQYF.